Sequencing of this T cell receptor (beta chain) was carried out in a study of CD8 T cells in ankylosing spondylitis. The CDR3 is 17 amino acids. The germline V gene has CDR1 SGHRS and CDR2 YFSETQ. Trimming cost V 2 bases and J 0 bases, with 16 bases left between them. Whole-study findings and limits: Relatively rare in peripheral blood, disease-linked clones were also CD8+.

TCRdb ran MiXCR on the 5' RACE reads and lists one entry per CDR3 protein. This repertoire shows some 290,000 distinct CDR3 sequences, around 18% found once; its top ten account for roughly 7.4%. This clonotype has at least ten counts. As yet, its antigen is unknown. The TCR comes from a male donor with ankylosing spondylitis or in good health (not recorded which). Sequenced sample: blood, either unsorted or a sorted T cell fraction (not recorded which). The rearrangement uses TRBV5-1 and TRBJ2-3, with D possibly TRBD2 on 6 matching bases. CDR3 in amino acids: CASSFTIMRDSTDTQYF. Here the CDR3 DNA reads TGCGCCAGCAGCTTTACCATAATGCGGGACAGCACAGATACGCAGTATTTT. Drawing the rest from reference TRBV5-1 and TRBJ2-3, the complete variable domain is KAGVTQTPRYLIKTRGQQVTLSCSPISGHRSVSWYQQTPGQGLQFLFEYFSETQRNKGNFPGRFSGRQFSNSRSEMNVSTLELGDSALYLCASSFTIMRDSTDTQYFGPGTRLTVL.